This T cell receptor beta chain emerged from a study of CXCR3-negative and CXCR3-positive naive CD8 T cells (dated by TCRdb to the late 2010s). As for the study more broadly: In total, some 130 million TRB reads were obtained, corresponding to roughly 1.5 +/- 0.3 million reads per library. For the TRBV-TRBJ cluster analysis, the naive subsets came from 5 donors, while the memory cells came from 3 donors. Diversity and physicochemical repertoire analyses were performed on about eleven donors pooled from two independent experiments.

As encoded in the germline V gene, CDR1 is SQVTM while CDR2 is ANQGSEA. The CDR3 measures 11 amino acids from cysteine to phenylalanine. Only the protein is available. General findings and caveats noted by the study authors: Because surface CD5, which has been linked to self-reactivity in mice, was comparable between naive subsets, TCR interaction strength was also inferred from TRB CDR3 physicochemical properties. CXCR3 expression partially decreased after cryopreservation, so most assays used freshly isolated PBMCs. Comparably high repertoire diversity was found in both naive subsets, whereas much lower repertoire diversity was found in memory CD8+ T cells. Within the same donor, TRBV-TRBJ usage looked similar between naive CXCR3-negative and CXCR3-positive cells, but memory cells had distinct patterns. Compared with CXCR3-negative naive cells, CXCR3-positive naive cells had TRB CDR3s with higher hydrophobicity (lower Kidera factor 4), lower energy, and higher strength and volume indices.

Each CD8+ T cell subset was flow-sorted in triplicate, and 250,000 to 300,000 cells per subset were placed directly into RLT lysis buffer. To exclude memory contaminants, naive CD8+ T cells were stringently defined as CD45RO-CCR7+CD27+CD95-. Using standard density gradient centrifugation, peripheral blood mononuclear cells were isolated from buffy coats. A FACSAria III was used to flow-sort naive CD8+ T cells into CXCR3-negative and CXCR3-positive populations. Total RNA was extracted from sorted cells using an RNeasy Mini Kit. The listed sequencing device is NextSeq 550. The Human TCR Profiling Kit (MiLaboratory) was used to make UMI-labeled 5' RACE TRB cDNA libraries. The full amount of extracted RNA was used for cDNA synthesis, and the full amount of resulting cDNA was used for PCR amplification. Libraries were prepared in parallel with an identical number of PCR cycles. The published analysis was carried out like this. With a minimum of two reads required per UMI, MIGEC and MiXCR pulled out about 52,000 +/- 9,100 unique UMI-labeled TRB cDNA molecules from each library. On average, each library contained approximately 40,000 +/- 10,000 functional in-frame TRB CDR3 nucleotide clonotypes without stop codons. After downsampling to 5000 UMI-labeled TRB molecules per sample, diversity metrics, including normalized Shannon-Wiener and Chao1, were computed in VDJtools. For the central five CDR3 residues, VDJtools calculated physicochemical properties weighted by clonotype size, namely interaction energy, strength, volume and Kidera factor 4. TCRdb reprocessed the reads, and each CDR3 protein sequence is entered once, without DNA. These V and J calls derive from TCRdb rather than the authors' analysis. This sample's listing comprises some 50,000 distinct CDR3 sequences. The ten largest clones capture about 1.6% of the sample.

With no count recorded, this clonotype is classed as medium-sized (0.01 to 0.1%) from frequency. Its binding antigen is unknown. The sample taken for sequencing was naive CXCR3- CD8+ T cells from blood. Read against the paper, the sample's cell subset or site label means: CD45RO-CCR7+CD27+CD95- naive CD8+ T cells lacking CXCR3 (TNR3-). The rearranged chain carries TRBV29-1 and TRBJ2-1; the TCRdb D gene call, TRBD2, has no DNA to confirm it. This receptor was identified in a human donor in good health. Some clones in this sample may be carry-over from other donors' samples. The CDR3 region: CSVPYPNEQFF.